This TCR beta chain is drawn from a study of read filtering for tumor transcriptome and immune sequencing. Trimming took off 3 bases at V and 0 bases at J, with 6 bases between the two ends. The germline V gene encodes CDR1 SGHTA and CDR2 FQGNSA. The CDR3 spans 14 residues. Molecular barcoded adaptors covering alpha/delta and beta/gamma chains were used on roughly 400 ng RNA. Via MiXCR, TCRdb re-called the reads, giving one row per CDR3 protein. The repertoire has fewer than 100,000 distinct CDR3 sequences, 9% to 15% of them found once; the top ten carry about 16%. This clonotype was found many times.

This sequence joins TRBV7-2 and TRBJ1-5, with D unclear. Material: a population of CD138-negative cells sorted from bone marrow. The TCR was taken from a donor aged 40 or older with multiple myeloma. In DNA form, the CDR3 reads TGTGCCAGCAGCTTGTATTATAGCAATCAGCCCCAGCATTTT. It codes for CASSLYYSNQPQHF.